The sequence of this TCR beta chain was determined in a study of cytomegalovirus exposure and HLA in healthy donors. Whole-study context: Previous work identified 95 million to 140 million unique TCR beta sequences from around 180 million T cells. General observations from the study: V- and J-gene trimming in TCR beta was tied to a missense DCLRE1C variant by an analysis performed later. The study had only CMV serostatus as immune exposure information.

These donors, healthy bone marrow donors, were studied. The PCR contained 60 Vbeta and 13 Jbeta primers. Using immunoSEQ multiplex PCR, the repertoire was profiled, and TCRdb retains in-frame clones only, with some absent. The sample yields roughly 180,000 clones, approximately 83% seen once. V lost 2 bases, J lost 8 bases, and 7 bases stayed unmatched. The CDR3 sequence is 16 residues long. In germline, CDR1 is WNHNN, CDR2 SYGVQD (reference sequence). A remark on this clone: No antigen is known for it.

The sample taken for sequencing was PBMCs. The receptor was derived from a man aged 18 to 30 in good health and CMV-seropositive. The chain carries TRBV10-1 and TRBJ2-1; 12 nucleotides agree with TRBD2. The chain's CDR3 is CASSEALAGGRDEQFF. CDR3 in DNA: TGCGCCAGCAGTGAGGCGCTAGCGGGGGGGCGGGATGAGCAGTTCTTC.